The 28 T cell receptor beta chains given below trace back to one sample, sequenced in a study of CD8 T cells in Susac syndrome. cDNA came from about 0.46 to 1 ug RNA primed by random hexamers. TCRdb re-called the immunoSEQ multiplex PCR reads through MiXCR, storing one row per CDR3 protein. Among about 160,000 distinct CDR3 sequences listed, 93% were seen once. Sequencing was performed on CD4+ T cells from PBMCs. All receptors derive from a human donor in good health.

This clonotype was observed a single time. The rearrangement joins TRBV27 to TRBJ1-2, with TRBD1 as a possible D gene (5 bases). The CDR3 has 15 amino acids. The V gene lost 5 bases and the J gene lost 0 bases, with 13 bases spanning the gap. The germline V gene has CDR1 MNHEY and CDR2 SMNVEV (reference sequence). Here the CDR3 reads CASSQRGLANYGYTF. As DNA, the CDR3 is TGTGCCAGCAGTCAGAGGGGCCTAGCTAACTATGGCTACACCTTC.

In nucleotides, the CDR3 is TGTGCCAGCCTTCCAGGGGGCGCGGGAACCGGGGAGCTGTTTTTT. As protein: CASLPGGAGTGELFF. The gene calls are TRBV28 and TRBJ2-2; 8 positions match TRBD1. CDR1 and CDR2 from the germline V gene are MDHEN and SYDVKM. With V trimmed by 8 bases and J by 5 bases, 10 bases remained unmatched. CDR3 size: 15 residues.

This clonotype was seen just once. V is TRBV24-1 and J is TRBJ2-5, with 7 bases that match TRBD1. Germline loops: CDR1 KGHDR, CDR2 SFDVKD. The CDR3 totals 16 residues. After removal of 4 bases from V and 5 bases from J, the junction contained 12 bases not matched to a gene. The CDR3 reads CATSDSRDSHRETQYF. As DNA, the CDR3 is TGTGCCACCAGTGACTCCCGGGACAGCCATCGGGAGACCCAGTACTTC.

The rearrangement links TRBV3-1 to TRBJ2-7; 11 nucleotides align to TRBD2. This CDR3 contains 15 residues. Germline V lookup: CDR1 LGHDT, CDR2 YNNKEL (reference sequence). V was pared by 4 bases and J by 3 bases, with 5 bases of the junction left unmatched. Here the CDR3 reads CASSLSGLADYEQYF. CDR3 bases: TGTGCCAGCAGCCTCTCGGGACTAGCGGACTACGAGCAGTACTTC.

This chain connects TRBV2 to TRBJ1-3; the D gene is possibly TRBD1 (5 bases). This CDR3 comprises 14 residues. The germline V gene has CDR1 SNHLY and CDR2 FYNNEI. Trimming removed 7 bases from V and 0 bases from J, with 10 bases in between. DNA for the CDR3: TGTGCCAGCAAGGAGGGGAGCTCTGGAAACACCATATATTTT. It specifies CASKEGSSGNTIYF.

This chain joins TRBV20-1 and TRBJ2-5; D ambiguous. This CDR3 has 14 amino acids. Deletions cut 0 bases from V and 6 bases from J, with 14 bases between. The V gene's germline CDR1 is DFQATT and CDR2 SNEGSKA (reference sequence). CDR3 sequence (DNA): TGCAGTGCTAGAGATAGCCCAGCGAGAAAGACCCAGTACTTC. Translation gives CSARDSPARKTQYF.

The rearrangement joins TRBV5-6 to TRBJ2-7; 7 bases agree with TRBD1. Germline trimming cut 5 bases from V and 1 base from J; bases unmatched to any gene: 15. Germline V gene lookup returns CDR1 SGHDT and CDR2 YYEEEE. The CDR3 is made up of 17 amino acids. The CDR3 bases are TGTGCCAGCAGTTCCGGGACAGCCCTGGGTCAATCCTACGAGCAGTACTTC. It codes for CASSSGTALGQSYEQYF.

The chain couples TRBV3-1 to TRBJ1-2, with unresolved D. V was shortened by 4 bases and J by 7 bases, with 10 bases between the two germline ends. The CDR3 extends over 12 amino acids. The germline CDR1 and CDR2 sequences are LGHDT and YNNKEL (reference sequence). CDR3 nucleotide sequence: TGTGCCAGCAGCCTTCAAATAACTGGCTACACCTTC. It yields the protein CASSLQITGYTF.

The CDR3 here is CASSFGFLAGEADTQYF. The CDR3 coding sequence is TGTGCCAGCAGTTTCGGCTTTCTAGCGGGGGAGGCAGATACGCAGTATTTT. The J gene is TRBJ2-3, the V gene TRBV25-1; the match to TRBD2 covers 10 bases. The CDR3 length is 17 residues. CDR1 MGHDK and CDR2 SYGVNS come from the germline V gene. The J segment lost 4 bases and the V segment lost 5 bases, leaving 12 bases of the junction unmatched. The entire variable domain, with the rest obtained from reference TRBV25-1 and TRBJ2-3, is as follows: EADIYQTPRYLVIGTGKKITLECSQTMGHDKMYWYQQDPGMELHLIHYSYGVNSTEKGDLSSESTVSRIRTEHFPLTLESARPSHTSQYLCASSFGFLAGEADTQYFGPGTRLTVL.

Only one count was recorded for this clonotype. The gene calls are TRBV7-2 and TRBJ1-2; no reliable D call. V was clipped by 8 bases and J by 7 bases, with 11 bases between them. CDR3 size: 11 residues. CDR1 is SGHTA and CDR2 is FQGNSA in the germline V gene. CDR3 amino acids: CASGLGLGYTF. In DNA, the CDR3 is TGTGCCAGCGGTTTGGGTCTTGGCTACACCTTC.

The J gene is TRBJ2-7, the V gene TRBV7-8; TRBD1 matches 7 bases. V trimming: 10 bases; J trimming: 1 base; junction bases outside the gene matches: 10. CDR3 size: 14 residues. The V gene's germline CDR1 is SGHVS and CDR2 FQNEAQ. CDR3 loop: CAITNRGGSYEQYF. CDR3 nucleotide sequence: TGTGCCATCACTAACAGGGGTGGATCCTACGAGCAGTACTTC. The full variable domain, in which reference TRBV7-8 and TRBJ2-7 provide the parts outside the CDR3, is GAGVSQSPRYKVAKRGQDVALRCDPISGHVSLFWYQQALGQGPEFLTYFQNEAQLDKSGLPSDRFFAERPEGSVSTLKIQRTQQEDSAVYLCAITNRGGSYEQYFGPGTRLTVT.

The gene calls are TRBV29-1 and TRBJ1-2; D call uncertain. This CDR3 is built from 8 residues. Trimming removed 8 bases at V and 8 bases at J, with 6 bases between. Per the germline V gene, CDR1 is SQVTM and CDR2 is ANQGSEA. CDR3 amino acids: CSPSGYTF. The CDR3 nucleotides are TGCAGCCCGTCCGGCTACACCTTC.

This clonotype has a single count. The gene calls are TRBV3-1 and TRBJ1-2; D not certain. V lost 2 bases and J lost 11, with 18 bases in between. The length of the CDR3 is 14 residues. The germline V gene has CDR1 LGHDT and CDR2 YNNKEL (reference sequence). CDR3 in amino acids: CASSQSAGFVGYTF. The CDR3 DNA reads TGTGCCAGCAGCCAATCTGCAGGTTTCGTTGGATACACCTTC.

This clonotype was counted a single time. The V and J genes are TRBV5-6 and TRBJ1-1, with TRBD1 identical over 10 bases. V shed 0 bases and J 5 bases; nucleotides not matched to a gene: 4. The length of the CDR3 is 15 residues. CDR1 is SGHDT, CDR2 YYEEEE, per germline. CDR3 residues: CASSLGQGALTEAFF. CDR3 nucleotides: TGTGCCAGCAGCTTGGGACAGGGGGCTTTAACTGAAGCTTTCTTT.

This chain uses TRBV30 with TRBJ1-3; D is uncertain. This CDR3 has 12 amino acids. Between the trimmed V and J ends, which lost 3 bases and 7 bases, there was a span of 10 bases. Per the germline V gene, CDR1 is GTSNPN and CDR2 is SVGIG (reference sequence). The CDR3 is CAWRPTWNTIYF. The DNA of the CDR3 is TGTGCCTGGAGGCCGACTTGGAACACCATATATTTT.

The chain employs TRBV20-1 and TRBJ2-5, with 7 bases lining up with TRBD2. The CDR3 runs to 13 residues. Germline CDR1 reads DFQATT; CDR2 reads SNEGSKA (reference sequence). Unmatched junction bases numbered 8, after V lost 5 bases and J lost 5 bases. The CDR3 protein is CSADLGGEETQYF. The CDR3, as DNA: TGCAGTGCTGACCTGGGGGGGGAGGAGACCCAGTACTTC.

This rearrangement joins TRBV5-1 to TRBJ2-3, with D maybe TRBD1 (6 bases). The germline V gene encodes CDR1 SGHRS and CDR2 YFSETQ. This CDR3 contains 14 residues. Trimming cost V 6 bases and J 0 bases, with 11 bases left between them. CDR3 bases: TGCGCCAGCACCAGGGGCGGTAGCACAGATACGCAGTATTTT. Amino acids: CASTRGGSTDTQYF.

J is TRBJ2-2 and V is TRBV29-1; TRBD2 is a possible D gene (5 bases). This CDR3 has 17 residues. Between the trimmed V and J ends, which lost 0 bases and 1 base, there was a span of 15 bases. Germline values: CDR1 SQVTM, CDR2 ANQGSEA. CDR3 in DNA: TGCAGCGTTGAAGATTATGAGGGAATACTGAACACCGGGGAGCTGTTTTTT. Translated: CSVEDYEGILNTGELFF.

The rearrangement joins TRBV19 to TRBJ2-7, with D possibly matching TRBD1 (5 bases). V lost 2 bases, J lost 1 base, and 15 bases lay in between. CDR1 is LNHDA and CDR2 is SQIVND in the germline V gene (reference sequence). The CDR3 extends over 16 amino acids. This CDR3 reads CASSIWGRIGSYEQYF. The CDR3 DNA follows: TGTGCCAGTAGTATATGGGGCAGGATCGGATCCTACGAGCAGTACTTC.

The V gene is TRBV7-2, the J gene TRBJ2-5, with TRBD2 matching 7 bases. CDR1 is SGHTA and CDR2 is FQGNSA in the germline V gene. The CDR3 consists of 13 residues. Trimming removed 5 bases from V and 3 bases from J; junction bases left unmatched: 3. In DNA form, the CDR3 reads TGTGCCAGCAGCGTCAGCGGGGAAGAGACCCAGTACTTC. Protein sequence: CASSVSGEETQYF.

This chain links TRBV7-9 with TRBJ1-4; perhaps TRBD1 as D (6 bases). The V end lost 3 bases, the J end lost 7 bases, and 18 bases lay between the germline ends. CDR1 and CDR2 from the germline V gene are SEHNR and FQNEAQ (reference sequence). This CDR3 spans 16 amino acids. CDR3 loop: CASSLGRGGRSEKLFF. CDR3 nucleotides: TGTGCCAGCAGCTTGGGTCGGGGGGGCCGGAGTGAAAAACTGTTTTTT. Based on the CDR3 plus reference TRBV7-9 and TRBJ1-4, the full variable domain is DTGVSQNPRHKITKRGQNVTFRCDPISEHNRLYWYRQTLGQGPEFLTYFQNEAQLEKSRLLSDRFSAERPKGSFSTLEIQRTEQGDSAMYLCASSLGRGGRSEKLFFGSGTQLSVL.

The chain combines TRBV6-1 with TRBJ2-3, with 8 bases fitting TRBD1. The CDR3 length is 15 residues. CDR1 is MNHNS, CDR2 SASEGT, per germline. The ends lost 2 bases at V and 6 bases at J; junction bases unmatched: 7. The CDR3 DNA is TGTGCCAGCAGTGAATTGCAGGGGGCGAGGGATACGCAGTATTTT. Translation: CASSELQGARDTQYF.

V usage is TRBV19 and J usage is TRBJ2-5, with 10 bases fitting TRBD1. The trim removed 4 bases at V and 7 bases at J, leaving 9 bases unmatched. In germline, CDR1 is LNHDA, CDR2 SQIVND (reference sequence). The CDR3 spans 15 residues. CDR3 nucleotides: TGTGCCAGTAGTACCTATACGACAGGGGGCCGGACCCAGTACTTC. This gives the protein CASSTYTTGGRTQYF.

The chain carries TRBV12-3 or TRBV12-4 and TRBJ2-3, with 8 bases fitting TRBD1. This CDR3 has 15 residues. Losses at the gene ends were 5 bases for V and 4 bases for J; bases not matched to a gene: 8. CDR3 DNA: TGTGCCAGCAGTCCGCGGACAGGGTGGCCAGATACGCAGTATTTT. This codes for CASSPRTGWPDTQYF.

The chain couples TRBV11-1 to TRBJ2-7, with TRBD2 identical over 7 bases. V shed 5 bases and J 2 bases; nucleotides not matched to a gene: 9. Germline CDR1 reads SGHAT; CDR2 reads FQDESV (reference sequence). The CDR3 has 15 residues. The CDR3 region is CASSLQGTIAYEQYF. The DNA of the CDR3 is TGTGCCAGCAGCCTCCAAGGGACTATTGCCTACGAGCAGTACTTC.

The V gene is TRBV20-1, the J gene TRBJ2-7, with D perhaps being TRBD1 or TRBD2 (6 bases each). This CDR3 has 16 amino acids. The V end was cut by 2 bases, the J end by 4 bases, with 21 bases between. Germline V CDR1 and CDR2: DFQATT, SNEGSKA (reference sequence). This CDR3 is CSARPPVRGAEYEQYF. In DNA, the CDR3 is TGCAGTGCTAGACCCCCCGTAAGGGGGGCTGAGTACGAGCAGTACTTC.

The chain joins TRBV20-1 to TRBJ1-1; 7 positions match TRBD1. Germline V gene sequence: CDR1 DFQATT, CDR2 SNEGSKA (reference sequence). With V trimmed by 5 bases and J by 3 bases, 6 bases remained unmatched. The CDR3 spans 13 residues. The CDR3 DNA reads TGCAGTGCTGGGGGACAGACGGACACTGAAGCTTTCTTT. Amino acid sequence: CSAGGQTDTEAFF.

J is TRBJ1-5 and V is TRBV6-2 or TRBV6-3, with 7 bases fitting TRBD1. The CDR3 extends over 13 amino acids. The germline gives CDR1 MNHEY, CDR2 SVGEGT. Trimming removed 4 bases from V and 5 bases from J; junction bases left unmatched: 2. CDR3 DNA: TGTGCCAGCAGTTGGGACAGCCATCAGCCCCAGCATTTT. It encodes CASSWDSHQPQHF.